This T cell receptor (beta chain) was found in a study of cytomegalovirus exposure and HLA in healthy donors (dated by TCRdb to about 2017). For the wider study: In an earlier analysis of under 750 of the donors, under 300 Gb of sequence data and 120 million or so unique TCR beta sequences from about 179 million T cells were reported. The study used immunosequencing to profile the T cell repertoires of approximately 690 subjects and linked those repertoires to cytomegalovirus serostatus. In the later analysis, no new phenotypic data were used to find candidate immune exposures; instead, reliance was placed on TCR beta sequences and their occurrence across donors. A later genetic analysis used genome-wide SNP genotypes for about three fifths of the 666 donors, treating that subset as a discovery cohort. Every discovery cohort repertoire had been produced on one sequencing platform. Several DR-DQ haplotypes were handled as single units for association and clustering, since linkage in the cohort was strong. Class I and class II HLA loci were covered by the typing at four-digit resolution. In an earlier analysis of more than 550 of the donors, high-throughput TCR beta sequencing was used to judge whether each TCR beta V gene segment behaved as functional or pseudogenic. Of the roughly 410 genotyped donors, 75% to 85% were placed in the genetic ancestry cluster associated with self-reported Caucasian donors. To predict cytomegalovirus infection status, the study combined high-throughput TCR immunosequencing, statistical association of individual TCRs with disease status, and machine learning. About 280 gigabases of sequencing data and approximately 84 million unique TCR sequences were included in an early release covering 550 to 800 HLA-typed donors. A later analysis re-analyzed previously published TCR beta repertoires from 666 donors and added high-resolution HLA genotyping to study TCR occurrence patterns. The study was designed to test whether signatures of past pathogen exposure could be identified by cataloging public T cell receptors. The number of donors typed differed by locus, with roughly 620-630 for A, B, C, DRB1 and DQB1, roughly 520 for DQA1, over 600 for DPA1, and around 430 for DPB1. In addition to the first cohort of 500 to 850 subjects, a separate validation cohort of approximately 110 different subjects was used. Across some 400 genotyped donors of the cohort, an average of about 200,000 unique TCR beta nucleotide sequences per donor were sequenced, and 15% to 20% of those sequences were non-productive. Donor age, sex, ethnicity and CMV serostatus were collected together with the repertoire data. The study at large found these results: Because counts were too low, more than 15 rarely observed V segments, including chromosome 9 orphons, were excluded from the earlier analysis of several hundred of the donors. An earlier analysis of 450 to 750 of the donors showed that most TCR beta V segments appeared in productive rearrangements either about 90% or about 30% of the time, which broadly matched IMGT annotations. A cluster of highly shared sequence variants was judged likely to be a technical artifact of the sequencing pipeline. The 87-base-pair reads could not distinguish some IMGT-functional V segments, including TRBV6-2 and TRBV6-3, so those segments were excluded. Across donors, most TCR sequences were observed very rarely, whereas some public TCRs were present in many individuals. According to a later analysis, parvovirus B19, influenza, CMV and Epstein-Barr virus appeared linked to several top co-occurrence clusters. A later analysis associated about 17,000 TCR beta sequences with specific HLA alleles at a false discovery rate of 0.05. The classifier was reported to diagnose cytomegalovirus status with high specificity and sensitivity in both the original and validation cohorts. This cohort had only TCR beta chains sequenced, and the lack of alpha or paired-chain data limited which features could be detected. Sequencing depth was assumed to be roughly uniform across donors in the presence/absence analyses, though that assumption may not hold. According to the authors, the approach could potentially be generalized to other disease states and immunological phenotypes. According to a later analysis, most CMV-associated TCR beta chains appeared to be HLA-restricted, and the HLA associations seemed to be driven largely by CMV exposure. A further reported finding was that TCR beta sequences accurately predicted the HLA-A and HLA-B alleles for most subjects in the first cohort. Because HLA typing was unavailable for some donors at each locus, only the typed subset was used in association tests. A later genetic analysis reported fewer N-insertions in productive TCRs among donors in an Asian-associated ancestry cluster than the roughly 670-donor mean. When HLA alleles, especially DR and DQ, strongly co-occurred, attributing TCR associations to individual alleles was difficult. CMV serostatus was the only immune exposure information available for the cohort. An association between a missense DCLRE1C variant and V-gene and J-gene trimming of TCR beta chains was found in a later genetic analysis and replicated in an independent cohort. In a later analysis, the rate of TCR association differed among HLA loci, with DRB1 alleles having the most associated TCRs and HLA-C alleles having the fewest. Linkage disequilibrium might explain the correlated functional status among segregating V segments, but an unknown experimental factor could not be excluded. A total of 150 or so TCR beta chains were listed by the study as associated with cytomegalovirus. A later analysis found that HLA-associated TCR beta chains were more clonally expanded and had lower generation probabilities than equally common non-associated chains. Three of the identified cytomegalovirus-associated TCR beta chains were confirmed in vitro to be specific for cytomegalovirus antigens.

To prepare the library, the immunoSEQ multiplex PCR assay was applied. For the multiplex PCR, a mixture combining 60 forward primers for TCR Vbeta segments and 13 reverse primers for TCR Jbeta segments was used. A multiplex PCR assay on genomic DNA amplified the CDR3 region of rearranged TCR beta genes. On the Illumina HiSeq System, the amplified TCR beta libraries were sequenced as 87-base-pair reads. The study's processing was this. In a later analysis, 77 million or so unique TCR beta chains were counted across the roughly 700 repertoires, and roughly 11 million of these chains were shared by at least two donors. Raw reads were error-corrected and collapsed into unique sequences with a nearest-neighbor algorithm that merged closely related sequences to remove PCR and sequencing errors. CDR3 sequences were aligned to IMGT reference sequences to assign V, D and J gene segments. For a sequence to be retained, a match of at least six nucleotides to both a V gene segment and a J gene segment was required. Rearrangements were classified as productive when the CDR3 lacked stop codons and remained in frame with V and J, and all other rearrangements were classified as non-productive. CDR3 was defined according to IMGT convention as the region running from the second conserved V-encoded cysteine to the conserved J-encoded phenylalanine. The earlier analysis of 450 to 750 of the donors excluded any sequence lacking an unambiguous match to a single V gene segment. In an earlier analysis of approximately 590 of the donors, V segments were called functional above 56.7% productive rearrangements and were called segregating when the between-donor standard deviation exceeded 5%. A statistical classification framework was built for diagnosing cytomegalovirus status from the catalog of TCR beta chain sequences. V and J gene assignment, in a later analysis, came from comparing TCR nucleotide sequences with IMGT/GENE-DB human TR gene sequences. A later analysis assigned CDR3 sequences and most-parsimonious VDJ recombination scenarios with the TCRdist pipeline. A later analysis defined each TCR beta chain by its CDR3 amino acid sequence plus V-gene family, and excluded reads lacking a unique V-gene family. To address suspected cross-contamination and a sequencing artifact, a later analysis removed 592 highly shared, low-generation-probability nucleotide sequences. A later analysis calculated a clonal expansion index for each public chain from normalized within-repertoire ranks of inferred template counts. In a later analysis, generation probabilities were computed with a VDJ recombination model fitted to out-of-frame rearrangements, and the resulting probabilities were checked against IGoR. In a later analysis, TCR-TCR, TCR-HLA and TCR-CMV co-occurrence was scored with hypergeometric tests, and a repertoire-size bias correction was applied to TCR pairs. False discovery rates were estimated in a later analysis by permuting HLA or CMV assignments 20 times. In a later analysis, co-occurring TCRs were grouped using DBSCAN, with TCRdist sequence similarity added in when clustering inside HLA-allele-positive subsets. Co-occurrence clustering excluded repertoires with fewer than 30,000 or more than 120,000 public chains, plus five with anomalous nucleotide sharing. TCRdb provides this immuneACCESS table in a form limited to in-frame rearrangements. Some clones are lacking; in checked studies, under half of them reflect an unresolved V gene, and why the rest are absent is not known. The D gene and trimming were derived from the DNA, and the V and J assignments and clone size from that table. This sample holds fewer than 200,000 clones; about 72% were observed only once. Clones ranked in the top ten supply around 1.5% of the sample.

Relative to germline, V is 0 bases shorter and J is 6 bases shorter, with 14 bases between their ends. The CDR3, from cysteine to phenylalanine, totals 15 residues. The retained sequence is limited to the CDR3, 45 bases, with the frame set at the first base. In the germline V gene (reference sequence), CDR1 corresponds to MNHNY and CDR2 to SVGAGI. The cohort consisted of approximately 670 healthy bone marrow donors. At the time of sampling, every cohort member was nominally healthy, though immune exposures that went unrecorded were likely present. The donor tested CMV seronegative, placing the donor among the 350 to 400 seronegative members of the cohort. A peripheral blood sample was collected from each donor, and TCR beta sequencing was performed on peripheral blood mononuclear cells. Genomic DNA extraction from the blood cell samples was performed with the Qiagen DNeasy Blood Extraction Kit. Points on this clone: The antigen this receptor binds is unknown. Within one base of it there is no much larger clone, and no base qualities were kept.

The clonotype comes from a girl between 10 and 17 years old in good health and CMV-seronegative. Rearrangement joined TRBV6-6 to TRBJ1-2; TRBD1 is a possible D gene, resting on 5 matching bases. The sample comprised PBMCs. The encoded CDR3 is CASSYSAGRVDGYTF. The nucleotide sequence is TGTGCCAGCAGTTACTCAGCCGGCAGGGTGGATGGCTACACCTTC.